The present TCR beta chain was sequenced within a study of shared clonotypes between healthy human individuals. Germline assignment: CDR1 SGHDN and CDR2 FVKESK. This CDR3 contains 15 residues. V was pared by 3 bases and J by 3 bases, with 6 bases of the junction left unmatched. TCRdb's copy holds only in-frame clones and misses some; the assay was immunoSEQ multiplex PCR. The sample carries about 2.3 million clones, 85% to 95% recorded once. This clonotype was obtained from a man younger than 35 in good health. Some clones in this sample may be carry-over from other donors' samples. The V call is TRBV14, the J call TRBJ2-3; 7 bases are a match to TRBD1. Sequencing used naive CD4+ T cells from PBMCs. Subset given: CD45RA+ positively selected. In DNA form, the CDR3 reads TGTGCCAGCAGCCAGCAGGGGACAGCTACAGATACGCAGTATTTT. Residues: CASSQQGTATDTQYF.